This T cell receptor (beta chain) appears in the sequencing data of a study of beta chain features in type 1 diabetes. This clone was detected only a few times. Isolated RNA was reverse transcribed in full, so expressed TCRB transcripts were sequenced. Produced via immunoSEQ multiplex PCR; TCRdb's table is partial and in-frame only. The sample holds 120,000 to 150,000 clones; roughly 10% are singletons and the top ten take under 1.5%. The CDR3 extends over 11 amino acids. Germline CDR1 and CDR2: SGHRS and YFSETQ. V was pared by 7 bases and J by 9 bases, with 11 bases between. The chain couples TRBV5-1 to TRBJ1-5; a possible D gene is TRBD1 (5 bases). What was sequenced was naive CD4+ T cells from blood. The source of this sequence is a man aged 18 to 35 in good health. The CDR3 bases are TGCGCCAGCCGGGGGGGGAGGCCCCAGCATTTT. Translated: CASRGGRPQHF.